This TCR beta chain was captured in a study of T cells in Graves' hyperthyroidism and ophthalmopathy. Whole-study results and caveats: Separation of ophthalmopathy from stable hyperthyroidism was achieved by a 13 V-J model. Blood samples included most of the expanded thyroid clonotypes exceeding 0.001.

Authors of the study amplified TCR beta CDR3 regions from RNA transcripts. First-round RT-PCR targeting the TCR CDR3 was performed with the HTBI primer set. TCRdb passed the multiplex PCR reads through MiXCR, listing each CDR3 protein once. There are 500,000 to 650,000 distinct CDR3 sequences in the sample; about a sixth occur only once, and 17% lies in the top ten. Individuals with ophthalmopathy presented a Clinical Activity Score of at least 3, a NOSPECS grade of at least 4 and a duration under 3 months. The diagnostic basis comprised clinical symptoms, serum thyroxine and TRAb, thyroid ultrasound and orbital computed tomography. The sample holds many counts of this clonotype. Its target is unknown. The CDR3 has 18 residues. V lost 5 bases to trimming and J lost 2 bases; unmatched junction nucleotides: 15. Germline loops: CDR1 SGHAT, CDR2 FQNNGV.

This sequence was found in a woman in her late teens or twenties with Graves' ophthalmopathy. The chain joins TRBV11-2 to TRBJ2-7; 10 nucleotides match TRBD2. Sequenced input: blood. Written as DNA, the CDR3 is TGTGCCAGCAGCACGCTACTGCGGACTAGCGGAGTCACCTACGAGCAGTACTTC. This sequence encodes CASSTLLRTSGVTYEQYF.